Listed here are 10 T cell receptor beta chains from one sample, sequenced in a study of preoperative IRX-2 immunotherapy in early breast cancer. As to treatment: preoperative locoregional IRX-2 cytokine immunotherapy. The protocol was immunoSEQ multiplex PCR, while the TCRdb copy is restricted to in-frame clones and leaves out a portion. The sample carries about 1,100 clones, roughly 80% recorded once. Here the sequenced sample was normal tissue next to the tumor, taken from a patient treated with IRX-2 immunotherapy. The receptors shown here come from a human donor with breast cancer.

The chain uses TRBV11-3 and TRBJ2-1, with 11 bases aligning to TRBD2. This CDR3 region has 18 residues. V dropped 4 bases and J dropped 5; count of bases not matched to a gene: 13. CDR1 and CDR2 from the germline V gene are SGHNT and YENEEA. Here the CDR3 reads CASSSRTPTSGGNNEQFF. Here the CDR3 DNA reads TGTGCCAGCAGCTCCCGAACCCCTACTAGCGGGGGTAACAATGAGCAGTTCTTC.

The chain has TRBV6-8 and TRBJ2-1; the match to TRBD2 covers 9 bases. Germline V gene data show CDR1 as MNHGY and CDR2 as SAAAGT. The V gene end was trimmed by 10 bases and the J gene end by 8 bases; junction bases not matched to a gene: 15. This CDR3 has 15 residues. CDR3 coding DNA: TGTGCCATCAGGCCGGGACTAGCTTCCGGCGATGAGCAGTTCTTC. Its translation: CAIRPGLASGDEQFF.

The CDR3 region is CASLDRRDTEAFF. The CDR3 nucleotides are TGTGCCAGCCTTGACAGGAGGGACACTGAAGCTTTCTTT. J is TRBJ1-1 and V is TRBV19, with TRBD1 as a possible D gene (6 bases). Germline assignment: CDR1 LNHDA and CDR2 SQIVND (reference sequence). This CDR3 comprises 13 residues. V was cut by 9 bases and J by 3 bases, with 14 bases left in between.

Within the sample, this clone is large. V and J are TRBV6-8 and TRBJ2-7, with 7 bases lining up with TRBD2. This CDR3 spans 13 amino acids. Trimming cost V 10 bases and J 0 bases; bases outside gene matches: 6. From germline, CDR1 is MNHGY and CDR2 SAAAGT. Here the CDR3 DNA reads TGTGCCACCCCTAGCGGACCCTCCTACGAGCAGTACTTC. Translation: CATPSGPSYEQYF.

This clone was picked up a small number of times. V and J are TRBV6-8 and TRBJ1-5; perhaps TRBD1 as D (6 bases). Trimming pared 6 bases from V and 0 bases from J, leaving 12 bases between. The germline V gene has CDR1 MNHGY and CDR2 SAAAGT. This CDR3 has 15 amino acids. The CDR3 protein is CASRLTGNSNQPQHF. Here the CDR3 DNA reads TGTGCCAGCAGACTGACAGGAAATAGCAATCAGCCCCAGCATTTT.

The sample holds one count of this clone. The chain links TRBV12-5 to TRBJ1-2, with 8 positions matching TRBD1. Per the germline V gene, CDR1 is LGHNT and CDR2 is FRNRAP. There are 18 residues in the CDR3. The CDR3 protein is CASLGTDRDRIHNYGYTF. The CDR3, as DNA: TGTGCCAGCCTTGGGACGGACAGGGACAGGATTCATAACTATGGCTACACCTTC.

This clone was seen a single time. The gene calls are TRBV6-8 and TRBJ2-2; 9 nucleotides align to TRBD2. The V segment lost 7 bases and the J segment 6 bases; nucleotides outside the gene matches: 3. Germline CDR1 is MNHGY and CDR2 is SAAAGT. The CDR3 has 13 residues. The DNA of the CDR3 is TGTGCCAGCAAGAGCGGGGGGCCCGGGGAGCTGTTTTTT. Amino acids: CASKSGGPGELFF.

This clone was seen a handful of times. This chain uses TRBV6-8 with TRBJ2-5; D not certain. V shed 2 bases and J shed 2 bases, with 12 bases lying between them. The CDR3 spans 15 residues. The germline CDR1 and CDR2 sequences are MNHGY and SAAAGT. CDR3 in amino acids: CASSYLKALQETQYF. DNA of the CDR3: TGTGCCAGCAGTTACCTCAAGGCCCTACAAGAGACCCAGTACTTC.

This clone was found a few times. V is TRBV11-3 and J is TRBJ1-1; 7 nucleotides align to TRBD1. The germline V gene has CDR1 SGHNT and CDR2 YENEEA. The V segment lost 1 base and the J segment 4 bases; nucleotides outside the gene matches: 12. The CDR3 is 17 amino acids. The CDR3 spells CASSLGLGLPGGTEAFF. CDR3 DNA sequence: TGTGCCAGCAGCTTAGGGTTGGGACTCCCAGGGGGCACTGAAGCTTTCTTT.

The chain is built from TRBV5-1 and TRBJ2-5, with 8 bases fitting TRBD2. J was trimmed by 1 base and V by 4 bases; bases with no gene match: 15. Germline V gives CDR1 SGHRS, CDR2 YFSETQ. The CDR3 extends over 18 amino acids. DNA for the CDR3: TGCGCCAGCAGCCAAGATCGGGTGCGCGGGGGGACCCAAGAGACCCAGTACTTC. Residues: CASSQDRVRGGTQETQYF.